This T cell receptor beta chain was identified in a study of blood T cell repertoires in COVID-19 (dated by TCRdb to about 2020). Looking at the study overall: Samples from collaborators originated in the United States, Italy and Spain and spanned both the acute and convalescent phases of COVID-19. The material from the prospective study consisted of cDNA or gDNA derived from T cells, B-cell-depleted T cells, or PBMCs. Subjects who had been exposed to COVID-19, were actively infected with it, or had recovered from it provided the deeply sampled blood TCRbeta repertoires that made up the dataset. The repertoires were made available in a free public database intended to serve as a resource for research on the immune response to SARS-CoV-2. Samples were obtained from the ongoing ImmuneRACE study (first 160 participants) and from about 1,300 subjects provided by 6 global collaborators. Nearly every sample came with metadata listing a de-identified subject ID, COVID-19 status, age in years and sex. Where available, HLA class I and class II types were taken from metadata supplied by the sample provider and were not determined by assay-based typing. General findings and caveats noted by the study authors: The amount of clinical and demographic metadata varied by source and participant and was provided uncurated.

In regard to this clone: No cognate antigen has been identified for it. One base away there is no much larger clone; base qualities are not given.

From the cysteine up to the phenylalanine, the CDR3 has a length of 12 residues. Kept here is only the CDR3 DNA, which spans 36 bases and is read in frame from base 1. The V end loses 3 bases and the J end loses 7 bases, and a stretch of 12 bases separates them. As encoded in the germline V gene (reference sequence), CDR1 is GTSNPN while CDR2 is SVGIG. One collaborating source in Seattle enrolled patients while the patients were actively infected and followed the patients over time throughout the course of disease. Whole blood was collected in K2EDTA tubes by collaborating institutions according to the institutions' own protocols. For TCRbeta analysis, collaborator samples were shipped as frozen whole blood, as isolated PBMCs, or as DNA extracted from either sample type. TCRbeta CDR3 regions were amplified from genomic DNA using the immunoSEQ Assay, a bias-controlled multiplex PCR. The published analysis was carried out like this. Within the assay, amplification of reference gene primers was used to estimate how many nucleated cells each sample contained. To quantify the absolute abundance of each unique TCRbeta CDR3 rearrangement, sequence reads were collapsed and filtered. For each sample, productive Simpson clonality was calculated by taking the square root of Simpson's diversity index across productive rearrangements. Not all clones reach the TCRdb copy of this immuneACCESS table, which keeps in-frame sequences only. Checked studies attribute under half of the gap to unresolved V genes and leave the rest unexplained. Clone size and V and J calls were adopted from that table, with D and trimming inferred from the DNA. The sample table records about 350,000 clones; 70% to 90% of these occur just once. The ten largest account for about 7% of the sample.

Sequenced material: peripheral blood. The sequence joins TRBV30 to TRBJ1-2; TRBD1 is perhaps the D gene, given 5 matching bases. This sequence was found in a woman in her sixties with COVID-19, enrolled during active disease. DNA sequence: TGTGCCTGGAGGCCTCTCACAGGTGGCTACACCTTC. Its protein is CAWRPLTGGYTF. The variable domain in full, with residues beyond the CDR3 obtained from the reference TRBV30 and TRBJ1-2 genes, is SQTIHQWPATLVQPVGSPLSLECTVEGTSNPNLYWYRQAAGRGLQLLFYSVGIGQISSEVPQNLSASRPQDRQFILSSKKLLLSDSGFYLCAWRPLTGGYTFGSGTRLTVV.